These 6 T cell receptor beta chains were all obtained from the same sample, sequenced in a study of blood T cells in healthy people across ages. Sample-barcoded 5' priming and a J-beta primer mix drove a second PCR of 7 to 11 cycles. TCRdb called the 5' RACE reads again in MiXCR, with one record for every CDR3 protein. The sample lists more than 1,400,000 distinct CDR3 sequences, approximately 40% occurring once. Sequencing used blood. Receptor source: a woman under 30 in good health.

Notes on this clonotype: A much larger clonotype is one base distant, so this may be a read error. The chain recombines TRBV5-6 with TRBJ2-7; 7 nucleotides agree with TRBD1. V lost 6 bases to trimming and J lost 0 bases; unmatched junction nucleotides: 3. There are 13 residues in the CDR3. Germline CDR1 SGHDT, CDR2 YYEEEE. CDR3 sequence reads: CASTRQGSYEQYF. CDR3 DNA: TGTGCCAGCACCCGACAGGGCTCCTACGAGCAGTACTTC.

The chain recombines TRBV6-1 with TRBJ2-7; D remains ambiguous. The V gene lost 3 bases and the J gene lost 4 bases, with 13 bases spanning the gap. Per the germline V gene, CDR1 is MNHNS and CDR2 is SASEGT. The CDR3 has 14 residues. The CDR3: CASSDSAGDYEQYF. CDR3 nucleotides: TGTGCCAGCAGTGATTCGGCAGGAGATTACGAGCAGTACTTC.

The chain carries TRBV28 and TRBJ2-7, with TRBD2 matching over 7 bases. Per the germline V gene, CDR1 is MDHEN and CDR2 is SYDVKM. J was trimmed by 3 bases and V by 7 bases; bases with no gene match: 12. This CDR3 is built from 15 residues. CDR3 DNA: TGTGCCAGCAATCCCTCGGGGCGGGGGAACTACGAGCAGTACTTC. This gives the protein CASNPSGRGNYEQYF.

In its sample, this clonotype was seen a few times. The J gene is TRBJ2-1, the V gene TRBV7-9; TRBD2 matches at 7 bases. Germline loops: CDR1 SEHNR, CDR2 FQNEAQ (reference sequence). CDR3 length equals 16 residues. After removal of 5 bases from V and 2 bases from J, the junction contained 9 bases not matched to a gene. CDR3 DNA: TGTGCCAGCAGCCCCAGCGGGACTGCCGCCTACAATGAGCAGTTCTTC. As protein: CASSPSGTAAYNEQFF.

The V gene is TRBV12-3 or TRBV12-4, the J gene TRBJ1-2, with D unclear. There are 12 residues in the CDR3. The V and J ends lost 5 bases and 4 bases respectively, with 8 bases between them. CDR3 region: CASSQHTYGYTF. The CDR3 nucleotides are TGTGCCAGCAGTCAACATACCTATGGCTACACCTTC.

This clonotype was observed a handful of times. The chain carries TRBV2 and TRBJ1-1; no definite D call. The CDR3 is 13 amino acids. Trimming left V 6 bases short and J 3 bases short, with 11 bases between. CDR1 is SNHLY, CDR2 FYNNEI, per germline. CDR3 DNA: TGTGCCAGCAGGCCCGAGGCAGACACTGAAGCTTTCTTT. It is translated as CASRPEADTEAFF.